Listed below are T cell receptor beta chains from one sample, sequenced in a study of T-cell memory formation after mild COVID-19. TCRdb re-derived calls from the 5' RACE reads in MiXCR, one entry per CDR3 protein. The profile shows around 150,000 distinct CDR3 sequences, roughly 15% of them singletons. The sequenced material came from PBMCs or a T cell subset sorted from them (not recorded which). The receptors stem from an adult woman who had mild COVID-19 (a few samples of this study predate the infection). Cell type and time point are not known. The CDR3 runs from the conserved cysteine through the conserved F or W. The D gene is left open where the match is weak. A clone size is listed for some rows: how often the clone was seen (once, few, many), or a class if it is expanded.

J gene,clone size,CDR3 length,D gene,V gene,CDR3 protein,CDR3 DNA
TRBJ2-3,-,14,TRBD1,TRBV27,CASSLDRSTDTQYF,TGTGCCAGCAGCCTGGACAGGTCCACAGATACGCAGTATTTT
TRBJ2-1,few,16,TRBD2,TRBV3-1,CASSVGLAGSYNEQFF,TGTGCCAGCAGCGTAGGACTAGCGGGCTCCTACAATGAGCAGTTCTTC
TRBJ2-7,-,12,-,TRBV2,CASSGGTYEQYF,TGTGCCAGCAGTGGGGGGACCTACGAGCAGTACTTC
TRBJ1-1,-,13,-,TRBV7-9,CASSLEANTEAFF,TGTGCCAGCAGCTTAGAGGCGAACACTGAAGCTTTCTTT
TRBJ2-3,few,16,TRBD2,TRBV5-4,CASSFFGGGDTDTQYF,TGTGCCAGCAGCTTCTTCGGCGGGGGGGACACAGATACGCAGTATTTT
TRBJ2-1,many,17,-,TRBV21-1,CASSKPLAGSSYNEQFF,TGTGCCAGCAGCAAACCCCTAGCGGGGAGCTCCTACAATGAGCAGTTCTTC
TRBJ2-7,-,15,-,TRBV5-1,CASTDRDKGSYEQYF,TGCGCCAGCACTGACCGGGACAAGGGAAGTTACGAGCAGTACTTC
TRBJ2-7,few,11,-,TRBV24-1,CATANYYEQYF,TGTGCCACCGCTAACTACTACGAGCAGTACTTC
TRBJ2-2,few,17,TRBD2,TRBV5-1,CASSLVAGGPNTGELFF,TGCGCCAGCAGCTTGGTAGCGGGAGGGCCAAACACCGGGGAGCTGTTTTTT
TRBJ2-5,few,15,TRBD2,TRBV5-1,CASSFQRGGRETQYF,TGCGCCAGCAGCTTCCAGCGGGGGGGCCGGGAGACCCAGTACTTC
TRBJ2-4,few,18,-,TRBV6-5,CASSYSLSVRRAKNIQYF,TGTGCCAGCAGTTACTCACTCTCCGTTCGGCGGGCCAAAAACATTCAGTACTTC
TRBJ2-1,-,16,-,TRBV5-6,CASSRKGGRSYNEQFF,TGTGCCAGCAGCCGAAAGGGGGGGCGCTCCTACAATGAGCAGTTCTTC
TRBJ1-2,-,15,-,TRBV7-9,CASSPGHRAGYGYTF,TGTGCCAGCAGCCCCGGGCACCGGGCCGGCTATGGCTACACCTTC
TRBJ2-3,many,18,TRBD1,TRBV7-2,CASSFPGQGVTSTDTQYF,TGTGCCAGCAGCTTCCCCGGACAGGGAGTTACTAGCACAGATACGCAGTATTTT
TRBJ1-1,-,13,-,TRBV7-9,CASSLESNTEAFF,TGTGCCAGCAGCTTAGAGTCGAACACTGAAGCTTTCTTT
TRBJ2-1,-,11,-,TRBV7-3,CASSFLDGQFF,TGTGCCAGCAGCTTCTTGGACGGGCAGTTCTTC
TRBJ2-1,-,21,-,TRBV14,CASSQERGRDPYFLSYNEQFF,TGTGCCAGCAGCCAAGAGAGAGGGCGAGACCCGTACTTCCTCTCCTACAATGAGCAGTTCTTC
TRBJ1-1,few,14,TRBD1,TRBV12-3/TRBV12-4,CASSKTGSNTEAFF,TGTGCCAGCAGTAAGACAGGGAGCAACACTGAAGCTTTCTTT
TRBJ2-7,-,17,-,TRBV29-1,CSVEGSMMADSSYEQYF,TGCAGCGTTGAAGGTTCGATGATGGCCGACAGCTCCTACGAGCAGTACTTC
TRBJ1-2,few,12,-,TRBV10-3,CAITTTGGGYTF,TGTGCCATCACCACGACAGGAGGAGGCTACACCTTC
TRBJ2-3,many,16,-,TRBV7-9,CASSLKRIGLTDTQYF,TGTGCCAGCAGCTTGAAGCGGATAGGCCTCACAGATACGCAGTATTTT
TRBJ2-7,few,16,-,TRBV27,CASSSWDIPGEAEQYF,TGTGCCAGCAGTTCCTGGGACATCCCAGGTGAGGCCGAGCAGTACTTC
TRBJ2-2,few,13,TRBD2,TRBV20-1,CSAPGLTPGELFF,TGCAGTGCCCCGGGACTAACTCCCGGGGAGCTGTTTTTT
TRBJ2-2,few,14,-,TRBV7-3,CASSPGIVGGELFF,TGTGCCAGCAGCCCAGGAATAGTGGGAGGGGAGCTGTTTTTT
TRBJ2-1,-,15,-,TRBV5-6,CASSFPQGSYNEQFF,TGTGCCAGCAGCTTTCCCCAGGGCTCCTACAATGAGCAGTTCTTC
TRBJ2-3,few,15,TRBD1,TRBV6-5,CASSYGTGDSDTQYF,TGTGCCAGCAGTTACGGGACAGGGGATTCAGATACGCAGTATTTT
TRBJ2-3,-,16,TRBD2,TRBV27,CASSLLPGGSTDTQYF,TGTGCCAGCAGTTTACTCCCGGGAGGGAGCACAGATACGCAGTATTTT
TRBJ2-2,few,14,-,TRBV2,CAGNEGVETGELFF,TGTGCCGGGAACGAGGGGGTGGAGACCGGGGAGCTGTTTTTT